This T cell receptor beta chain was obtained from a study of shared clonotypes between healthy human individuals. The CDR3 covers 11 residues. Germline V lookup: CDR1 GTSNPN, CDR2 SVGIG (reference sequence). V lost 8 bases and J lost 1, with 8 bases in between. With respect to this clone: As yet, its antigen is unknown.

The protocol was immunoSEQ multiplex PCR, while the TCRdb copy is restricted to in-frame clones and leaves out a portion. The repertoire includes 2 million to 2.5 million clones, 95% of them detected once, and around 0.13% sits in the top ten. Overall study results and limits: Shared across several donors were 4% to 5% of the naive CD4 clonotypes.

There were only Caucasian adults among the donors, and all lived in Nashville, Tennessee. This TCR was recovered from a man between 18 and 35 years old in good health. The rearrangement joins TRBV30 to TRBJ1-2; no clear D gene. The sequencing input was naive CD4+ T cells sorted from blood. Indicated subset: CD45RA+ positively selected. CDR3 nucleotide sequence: TGTGCCGGTTACAGTAACTATGGCTACACCTTC. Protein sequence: CAGYSNYGYTF.